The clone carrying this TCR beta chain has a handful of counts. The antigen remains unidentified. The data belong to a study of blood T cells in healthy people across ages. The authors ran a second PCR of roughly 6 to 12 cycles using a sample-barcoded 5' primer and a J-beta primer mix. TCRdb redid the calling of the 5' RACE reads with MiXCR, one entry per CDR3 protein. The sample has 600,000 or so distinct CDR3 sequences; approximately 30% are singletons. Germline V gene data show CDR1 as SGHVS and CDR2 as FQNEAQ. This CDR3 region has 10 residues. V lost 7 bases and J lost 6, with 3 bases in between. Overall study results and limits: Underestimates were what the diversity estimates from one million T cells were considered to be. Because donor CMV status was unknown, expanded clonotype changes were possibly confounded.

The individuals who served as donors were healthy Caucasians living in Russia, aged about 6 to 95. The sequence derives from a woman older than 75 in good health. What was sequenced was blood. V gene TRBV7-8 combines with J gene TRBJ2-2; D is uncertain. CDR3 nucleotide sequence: TGTGCCAGCAATCCCGGGGAGCTGTTTTTT. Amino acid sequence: CASNPGELFF.